The 14 T cell receptor beta chains below were found in one sample sequenced in a study of T-cell reconstitution after alpha-beta-depleted transplantation in children. The authors prepared the TCRbeta library with unique molecular identifiers. One entry per CDR3 protein, called by TCRdb with MiXCR from the PCR reads. The sample contains about 640,000 distinct CDR3 sequences, approximately 17% of which appear only once. The specimen was PBMCs from the stem cell graft donor, collected from the stem cell graft. The receptor source for this set is a human donor who donated a stem cell graft to a child with acute myeloid leukemia.

This clonotype turned up a few times. CDR3 nucleotide sequence: TGTGCCAGCAGCTCCTATACTTGGACAGGGCAACAACTCAATCAGCCCCAGCATTTT. This gives the protein CASSSYTWTGQQLNQPQHF. The rearrangement links TRBV7-2 to TRBJ1-5, with 8 bases aligning to TRBD1. Germline CDR1 reads SGHTA; CDR2 reads FQGNSA. J gave up 3 bases and V 4 bases, and 17 bases lay outside the gene matches. This CDR3 has 19 residues. Complete variable domain (other parts from reference TRBV7-2 and TRBJ1-5): GAGVSQSPSNKVTEKGKDVELRCDPISGHTALYWYRQSLGQGLEFLIYFQGNSAPDKSGLPSDRFSAERTGGSVSTLTIQRTQQEDSAVYLCASSSYTWTGQQLNQPQHFGDGTRLSIL.

The J gene is TRBJ2-5, the V gene TRBV20-1; 11 nucleotides line up with TRBD2. Germline V gene lookup returns CDR1 DFQATT and CDR2 SNEGSKA (reference sequence). V was pared by 2 bases and J by 3 bases, with 8 bases of the junction left unmatched. This CDR3 contains 16 residues. DNA for the CDR3: TGCAGTGCTAGAAACCTAGCGGGGGGCGGTAAAGAGACCCAGTACTTC. As protein: CSARNLAGGGKETQYF.

This clonotype was counted only a few times. A junction boundary mismatches the germline segment, possibly from a read error. The chain employs TRBV20-1 and TRBJ2-1, with 7 bases aligning to TRBD2. This CDR3 has 17 amino acids. Germline lookup yields CDR1 DFQATT and CDR2 SNEGSKA (reference sequence). The CDR3 loop is CCARDWLADPSYNEQFF. Here the CDR3 DNA reads TGCTGTGCTAGAGATTGGCTAGCGGATCCCTCCTACAATGAGCAGTTCTTC.

In this sample, this clonotype turned up many times. The chain combines TRBV29-1 with TRBJ1-4; D unclear. CDR3 length equals 11 residues. The V gene's germline CDR1 is SQVTM and CDR2 ANQGSEA. Trimming shortened V by 1 base and J by 7 bases, and 4 bases separated the two germline ends. The CDR3 protein is CSVEVGEKLFF. CDR3 DNA sequence: TGCAGCGTTGAAGTGGGTGAAAAACTGTTTTTT.

This clonotype was counted between two and nine times. This rearrangement joins TRBV5-1 to TRBJ2-4; D might be TRBD2 (6 bases). Deletions cut 0 bases from V and 1 base from J, with 11 bases between. The CDR3 is 16 amino acids. CDR1 and CDR2 from the germline V gene are SGHRS and YFSETQ. For the CDR3, the DNA is TGCGCCAGCAGCTTGGAGGTCGCGGGGGCCAAAAACATTCAGTACTTC. It translates to CASSLEVAGAKNIQYF. The full variable domain, its missing parts supplied by reference TRBV5-1 and TRBJ2-4, is KAGVTQTPRYLIKTRGQQVTLSCSPISGHRSVSWYQQTPGQGLQFLFEYFSETQRNKGNFPGRFSGRQFSNSRSEMNVSTLELGDSALYLCASSLEVAGAKNIQYFGAGTRLSVL.

This clonotype was counted a few times. V and J are TRBV4-1 and TRBJ2-7, with D perhaps TRBD2 (5 bases). Germline V gives CDR1 MGHRA, CDR2 YSYEKL. The CDR3 sequence is 15 residues long. Deletions cut 0 bases from V and 6 bases from J, with 15 bases between. The CDR3 DNA follows: TGCGCCAGCAGCCAAGATCTCGGGGTCCCAGTCGAGCAGTACTTC. As protein: CASSQDLGVPVEQYF.

V is TRBV13 and J is TRBJ2-7; tentatively, D is TRBD2 (5 bases). Trimming removed 0 bases at V and 2 bases at J, with 14 bases between. Germline CDR1 reads PRHDT; CDR2 reads FYEKMQ (reference sequence). The CDR3 runs 16 residues. DNA for the CDR3: TGTGCCAGCAGCTTAGGCGGAGAGGGATCGGCCTACGAGCAGTACTTC. Its translation is CASSLGGEGSAYEQYF.

The chain combines TRBV6-2 or TRBV6-3 with TRBJ2-1; TRBD2 matches 7 bases. The ends lost 7 bases at V and 1 base at J; junction bases unmatched: 4. The CDR3 runs 14 residues. Germline assignment: CDR1 MNHEY and CDR2 SVGEGT. The CDR3 DNA sequence: TGTGCCAGCACCGGGGGGTGGTCCTACAATGAGCAGTTCTTC. Amino acid sequence: CASTGGWSYNEQFF.

In its sample, this clonotype was seen many times. The chain is built from TRBV7-2 and TRBJ1-4; 7 positions match TRBD1. The CDR3 has 15 amino acids. CDR1 and CDR2 from the germline V gene are SGHTA and FQGNSA. The ends lost 5 bases at V and 4 bases at J; junction bases unmatched: 7. For the CDR3, the DNA is TGTGCCAGCAGCGTCACCGGGACAGTTAATGAAAAACTGTTTTTT. Its protein is CASSVTGTVNEKLFF.

This clonotype has a count of ten or more. J is TRBJ2-1 and V is TRBV12-3 or TRBV12-4; TRBD2 matches 13 bases. Unmatched junction bases numbered 5, after V lost 6 bases and J lost 6 bases. The CDR3 sequence is 15 residues long. The chain's CDR3 is CASSPGTSGVNEQFF. The CDR3 bases are TGTGCCAGCAGCCCCGGGACTAGCGGGGTCAATGAGCAGTTCTTC.

This clonotype was found a few times. The chain recombines TRBV7-9 with TRBJ2-5, with D perhaps TRBD2 (6 bases). The V gene's germline CDR1 is SEHNR and CDR2 FQNEAQ (reference sequence). This CDR3 has 14 residues. Between the trimmed V and J ends, which lost 0 bases and 5 bases, there was a span of 10 bases. The CDR3 DNA is TGTGCCAGCAGCTTAGCGCTCCTAGCGGAGACCCAGTACTTC. Translating gives CASSLALLAETQYF.

The table lists this clonotype with many counts. CDR3 DNA sequence: TGCAGTGCTAGAAAGACAGAACCCGGGGAGCTGTTTTTT. Amino acids: CSARKTEPGELFF. The chain couples TRBV20-1 to TRBJ2-2, with D possibly being TRBD1 (5 bases). The CDR3 contains 13 residues. Trimming removed 2 bases at V and 6 bases at J, with 10 bases between. Germline CDR1 is DFQATT and CDR2 is SNEGSKA (reference sequence).

This clonotype was found a few times. The chain employs TRBV7-9 and TRBJ2-1; D is uncertain. Germline-derived CDR1 and CDR2 are SEHNR and FQNEAQ (reference sequence). V was trimmed by 5 bases and J by 9 bases, leaving 11 bases between them. This CDR3 spans 12 amino acids. CDR3 DNA: TGTGCCAGCAGCCCAGACTGGCCTGAGCAGTTCTTC. Translating it yields CASSPDWPEQFF. Filled out from reference TRBV7-9 and TRBJ2-1, the complete variable domain reads DTGVSQNPRHKITKRGQNVTFRCDPISEHNRLYWYRQTLGQGPEFLTYFQNEAQLEKSRLLSDRFSAERPKGSFSTLEIQRTEQGDSAMYLCASSPDWPEQFFGPGTRLTVL.

The chain is built from TRBV28 and TRBJ2-1; 15 nucleotides match TRBD2. V shed 2 bases and J 7 bases; nucleotides not matched to a gene: 3. The CDR3 spans 16 residues. The germline V gene encodes CDR1 MDHEN and CDR2 SYDVKM. The CDR3 spells CASSLGLAGGLNEQFF. Written as DNA, the CDR3 is TGTGCCAGCAGTTTAGGACTAGCGGGGGGGCTAAATGAGCAGTTCTTC.